These 7 T cell receptor beta chains were sequenced from one sample in a study of shared clonotypes between healthy human individuals. Some clones are missing from TCRdb's copy, which holds only in-frame ones; the method was immunoSEQ multiplex PCR. The repertoire consists of about 690,000 clones, with 90% occurring once and the leading ten covering 34%. Sequenced input: memory CD8+ T cells from PBMCs. Documented subset: CD45RO+ cells pooled with CCR7-negative TemRA cells. Receptor source: a man younger than 30 in good health. Some clones in this sample may be carry-over from other donors' samples.

The CDR3 loop reads CASSARPYNEQFF. CDR3 bases: TGCGCCAGCAGTGCGCGACCCTACAATGAGCAGTTCTTC. This sequence joins TRBV10-2 and TRBJ2-1; no firm D call. V lost 4 bases, J lost 2 bases, and 6 bases lay in between. From germline, CDR1 is WSHSY and CDR2 SAAADI. This CDR3 spans 13 amino acids.

This sequence joins TRBV23-1 and TRBJ2-1; 7 positions agree with TRBD1. TRBV23-1 is an open reading frame, and its role is uncertain. The V and J ends lost 3 bases and 9 bases, in that order; junction bases with no gene match: 2. The CDR3 loop spans 12 amino acids. Here the CDR3 reads CASSHRQGEQFF. The CDR3 DNA reads TGCGCCAGCAGTCACCGACAGGGTGAGCAGTTCTTC.

This clone was seen only a few times. The rearrangement uses TRBV28 and TRBJ1-5; D gene unclear. V dropped 4 bases and J dropped 2 bases, with 15 bases sitting between them. CDR1 MDHEN and CDR2 SYDVKM come from the germline V gene. The CDR3 loop spans 16 amino acids. The CDR3 DNA is TGTGCCAGCAGTTCGCCCCTCCCCGGTGGCAATCAGCCCCAGCATTTT. Protein: CASSSPLPGGNQPQHF.

The rearrangement uses TRBV7-9 and TRBJ1-2, with 8 nucleotides matching TRBD1. The CDR3 is 15 residues long. CDR1 and CDR2 from the germline V gene are SEHNR and FQNEAQ (reference sequence). V dropped 5 bases and J dropped 5; count of bases not matched to a gene: 10. CDR3 region: CASSPRLRQGYGYTF. In DNA form, the CDR3 reads TGTGCCAGCAGCCCAAGACTAAGACAGGGGTATGGCTACACCTTC.

In the case of this clone: With a far larger clone one base away, a read error is the likely cause. The V call is TRBV7-9, the J call TRBJ1-5, with D unresolved. V was pared by 3 bases and J by 4 bases, with 4 bases between. The CDR3 totals 12 residues. Germline-derived CDR1 and CDR2 are SEHNR and FQNEAQ (reference sequence). CDR3 in DNA: TGTGCCAGCAGCTTCTGGAATCAGCCCCAGCATTTT. Protein: CASSFWNQPQHF.

The chain recombines TRBV28 with TRBJ2-1; 11 bases line up with TRBD1. The CDR3 has 13 residues. The ends lost 10 bases at V and 8 bases at J; junction bases unmatched: 7. Germline V gene sequence: CDR1 MDHEN, CDR2 SYDVKM. The CDR3 sequence: CATTDRGLDEQFF. DNA of the CDR3: TGTGCCACCACGGACAGGGGGCTGGATGAGCAGTTCTTC.

This clone occurred once. The chain joins TRBV7-9 to TRBJ2-1; 8 positions agree with TRBD2. CDR1 SEHNR and CDR2 FQNEAQ come from the germline V gene (reference sequence). V gave up 4 bases and J gave up 3 bases; unmatched junction bases: 8. This CDR3 spans 16 amino acids. CDR3 in DNA: TGTGCCAGCAGCTCAACTGAGAGCGGGAGCTACAATGAGCAGTTCTTC. Translating gives CASSSTESGSYNEQFF.